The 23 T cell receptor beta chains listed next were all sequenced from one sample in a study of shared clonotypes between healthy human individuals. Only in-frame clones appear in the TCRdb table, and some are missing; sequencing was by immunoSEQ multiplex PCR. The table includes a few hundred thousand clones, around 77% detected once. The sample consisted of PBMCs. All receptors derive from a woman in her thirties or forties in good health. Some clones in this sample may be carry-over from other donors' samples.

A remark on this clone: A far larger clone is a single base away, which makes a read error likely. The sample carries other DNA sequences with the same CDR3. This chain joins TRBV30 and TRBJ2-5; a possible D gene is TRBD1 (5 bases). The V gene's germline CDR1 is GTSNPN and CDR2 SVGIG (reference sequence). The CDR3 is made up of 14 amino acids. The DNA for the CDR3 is TGTGCCTGGAGCCGACAGATCTACCAAGAGACTCAGTACTTC. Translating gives CAWSRQIYQETQYF.

The CDR3 nucleotides are TGTGCCAGCACCATGAGCGGGCCCGGGGAGCTGTTTTTT. The encoded protein is CASTMSGPGELFF. The rearrangement uses TRBV7-8 and TRBJ2-2, with a possible D match to TRBD2 (6 bases). This CDR3 spans 13 amino acids. V lost 7 bases to trimming and J lost 6 bases, with 12 bases between them. Per germline, CDR1 SGHVS and CDR2 FQNEAQ.

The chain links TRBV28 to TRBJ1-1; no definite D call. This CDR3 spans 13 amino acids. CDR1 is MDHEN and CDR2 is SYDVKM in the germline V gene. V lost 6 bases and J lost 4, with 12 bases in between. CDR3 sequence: CASSPQWGTEAFF. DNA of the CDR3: TGTGCCAGCAGCCCTCAGTGGGGCACTGAAGCTTTCTTT.

The CDR3 sequence is CASSLRQGPRDRQFF. DNA of the CDR3: TGTGCCAGCAGTTTACGACAGGGCCCCCGAGATAGGCAGTTCTTC. This rearrangement joins TRBV27 to TRBJ2-1, with TRBD1 matching over 7 bases. Germline V gives CDR1 MNHEY, CDR2 SMNVEV (reference sequence). The CDR3 totals 15 residues. V shed 2 bases and J 12 bases; nucleotides not matched to a gene: 13.

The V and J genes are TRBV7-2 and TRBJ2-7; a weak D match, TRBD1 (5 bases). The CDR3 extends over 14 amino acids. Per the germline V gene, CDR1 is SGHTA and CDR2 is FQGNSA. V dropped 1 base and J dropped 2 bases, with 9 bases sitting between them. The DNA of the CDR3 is TGTGCCAGCAGCTTAGAACCGACAGCCTACGAGCAGTACTTC. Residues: CASSLEPTAYEQYF.

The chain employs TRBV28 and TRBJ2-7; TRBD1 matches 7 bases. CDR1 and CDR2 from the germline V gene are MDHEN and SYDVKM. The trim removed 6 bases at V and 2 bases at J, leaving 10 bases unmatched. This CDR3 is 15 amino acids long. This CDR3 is CASRLQGPSPYEQYF. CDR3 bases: TGTGCCAGCAGGCTACAGGGGCCGTCCCCCTACGAGCAGTACTTC.

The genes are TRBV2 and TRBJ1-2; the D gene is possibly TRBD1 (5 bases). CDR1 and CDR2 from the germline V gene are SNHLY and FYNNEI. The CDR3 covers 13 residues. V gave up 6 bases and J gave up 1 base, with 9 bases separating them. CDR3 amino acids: CASRRGLNYGYTF. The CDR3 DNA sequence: TGTGCCAGCAGAAGGGGACTTAACTATGGCTACACCTTC.

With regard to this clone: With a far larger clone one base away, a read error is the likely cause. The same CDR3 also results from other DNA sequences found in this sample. This CDR3 reads CASSQAARETQYF. The CDR3 DNA reads as TGTGCCAGCAGTCAAGCGGCGAGGGAGACCCAGTACTTC. The rearrangement joins TRBV4-2 to TRBJ2-5; a weak D match, TRBD2 (5 bases). This CDR3 is built from 13 residues. Germline V lookup: CDR1 LGHNA, CDR2 YNFKEQ.

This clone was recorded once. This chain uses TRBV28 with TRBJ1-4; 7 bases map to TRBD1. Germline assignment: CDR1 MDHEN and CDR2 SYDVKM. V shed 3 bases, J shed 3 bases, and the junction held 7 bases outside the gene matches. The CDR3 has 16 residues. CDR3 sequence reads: CASSFPTGRANEKLFF. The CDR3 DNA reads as TGTGCCAGCAGTTTCCCGACAGGGAGAGCTAATGAAAAACTGTTTTTT.

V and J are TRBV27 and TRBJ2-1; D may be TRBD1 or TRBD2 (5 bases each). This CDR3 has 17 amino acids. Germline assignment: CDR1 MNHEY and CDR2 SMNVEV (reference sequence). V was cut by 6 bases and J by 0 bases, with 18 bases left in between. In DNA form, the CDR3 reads TGTGCCAGCAGGGGGGATGGGGCCGGGCCCTCCTACAATGAGCAGTTCTTC. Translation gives CASRGDGAGPSYNEQFF.

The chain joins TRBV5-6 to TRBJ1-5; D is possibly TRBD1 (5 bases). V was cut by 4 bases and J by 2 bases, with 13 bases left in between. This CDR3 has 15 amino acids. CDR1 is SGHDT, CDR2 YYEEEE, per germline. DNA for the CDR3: TGTGCCAGCAGCGTCTCTAGGGGCGGCAATCAGCCCCAGCATTTT. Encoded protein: CASSVSRGGNQPQHF.

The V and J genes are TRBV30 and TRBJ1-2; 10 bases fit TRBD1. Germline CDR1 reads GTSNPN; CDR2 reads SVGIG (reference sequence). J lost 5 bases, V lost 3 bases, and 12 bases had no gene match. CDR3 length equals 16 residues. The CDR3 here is CAWSQFGTGATYGYTF. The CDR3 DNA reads TGTGCCTGGAGCCAATTCGGGACAGGGGCGACTTATGGCTACACCTTC.

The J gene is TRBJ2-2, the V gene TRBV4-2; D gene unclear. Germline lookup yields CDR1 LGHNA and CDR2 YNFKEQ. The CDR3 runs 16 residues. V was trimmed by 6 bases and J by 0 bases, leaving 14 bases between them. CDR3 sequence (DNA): TGTGCCAGCAGTAAATACCTGTCGACGAACACCGGGGAGCTGTTTTTT. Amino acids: CASSKYLSTNTGELFF.

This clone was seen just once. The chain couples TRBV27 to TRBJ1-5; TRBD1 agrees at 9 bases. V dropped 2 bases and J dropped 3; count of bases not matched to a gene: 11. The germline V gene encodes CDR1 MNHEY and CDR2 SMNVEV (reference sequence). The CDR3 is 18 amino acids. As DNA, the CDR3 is TGTGCCAGCAGTTTAGGTCCGGGACAGGGAGGACTCAATCAGCCCCAGCATTTT. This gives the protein CASSLGPGQGGLNQPQHF.

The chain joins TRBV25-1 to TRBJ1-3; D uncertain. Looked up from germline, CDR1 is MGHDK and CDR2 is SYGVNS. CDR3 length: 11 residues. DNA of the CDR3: TGTGGCTCCCGCTCTGGAAACACCATATATTTT. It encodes CGSRSGNTIYF.

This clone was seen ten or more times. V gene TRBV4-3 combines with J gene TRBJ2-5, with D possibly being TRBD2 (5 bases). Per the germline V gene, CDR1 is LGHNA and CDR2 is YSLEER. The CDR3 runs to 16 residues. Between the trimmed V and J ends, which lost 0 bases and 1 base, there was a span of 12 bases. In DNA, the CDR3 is TGCGCCAGCAGCCAAGAAGGTCGGGGAACCCAAGAGACCCAGTACTTC. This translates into CASSQEGRGTQETQYF.

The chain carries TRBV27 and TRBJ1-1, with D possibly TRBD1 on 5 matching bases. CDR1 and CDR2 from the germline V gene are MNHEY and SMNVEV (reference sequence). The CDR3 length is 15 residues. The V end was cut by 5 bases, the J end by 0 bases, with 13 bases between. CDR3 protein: CASSPGPGMNTEAFF. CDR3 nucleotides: TGTGCCAGCAGTCCCGGACCAGGGATGAACACTGAAGCTTTCTTT.

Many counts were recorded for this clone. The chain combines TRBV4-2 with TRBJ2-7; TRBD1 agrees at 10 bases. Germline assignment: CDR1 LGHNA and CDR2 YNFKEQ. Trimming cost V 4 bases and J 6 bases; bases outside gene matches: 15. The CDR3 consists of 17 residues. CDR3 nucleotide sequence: TGTGCCAGCAGCCCGAGTTCCGGGACAGGGGCGGATTCCGAGCAGTACTTC. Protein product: CASSPSSGTGADSEQYF.

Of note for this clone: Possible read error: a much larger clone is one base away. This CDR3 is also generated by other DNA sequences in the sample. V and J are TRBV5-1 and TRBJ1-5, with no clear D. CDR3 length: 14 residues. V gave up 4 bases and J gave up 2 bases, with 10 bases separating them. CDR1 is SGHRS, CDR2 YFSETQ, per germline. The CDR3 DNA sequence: TGCGCCAGCAGCCTGGATGGCGGCAATCAGCCCCAGCATTTT. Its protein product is CASSLDGGNQPQHF.

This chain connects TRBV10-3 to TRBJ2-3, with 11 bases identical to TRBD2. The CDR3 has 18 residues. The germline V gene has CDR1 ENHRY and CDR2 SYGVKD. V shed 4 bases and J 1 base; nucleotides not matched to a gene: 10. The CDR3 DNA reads TGTGCCATCAGTGCGGTAGCGGGAGGGCCGGGGGGCACAGATACGCAGTATTTT. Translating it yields CAISAVAGGPGGTDTQYF.

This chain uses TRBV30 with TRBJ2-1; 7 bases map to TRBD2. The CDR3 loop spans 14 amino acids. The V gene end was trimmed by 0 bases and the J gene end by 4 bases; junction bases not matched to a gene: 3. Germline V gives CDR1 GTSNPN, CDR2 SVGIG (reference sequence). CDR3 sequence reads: CAWSVKAGYNEQFF. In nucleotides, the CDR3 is TGTGCCTGGAGTGTAAAAGCGGGATACAATGAGCAGTTCTTC.

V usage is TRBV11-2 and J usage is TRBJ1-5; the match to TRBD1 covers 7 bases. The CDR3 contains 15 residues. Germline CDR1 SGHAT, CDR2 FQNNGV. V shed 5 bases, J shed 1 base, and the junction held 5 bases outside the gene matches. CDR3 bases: TGTGCCAGCAGCCCCGGGACAGTCAGCAATCAGCCCCAGCATTTT. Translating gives CASSPGTVSNQPQHF.

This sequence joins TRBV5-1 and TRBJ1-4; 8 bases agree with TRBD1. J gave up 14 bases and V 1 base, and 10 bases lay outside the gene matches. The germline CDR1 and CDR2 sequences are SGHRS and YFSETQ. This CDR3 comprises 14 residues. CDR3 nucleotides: TGCGCCAGCAGCTTGTGGGCTACAGGGGGAGCTCTGTTTTTT. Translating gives CASSLWATGGALFF.